These 32 T cell receptor beta chains were sequenced from one sample in a study of cytomegalovirus exposure and HLA in healthy donors. A multiplex PCR was run with 60 Vbeta primers and 13 Jbeta primers. Libraries were prepared by immunoSEQ multiplex PCR; TCRdb keeps only in-frame clonotypes and omits some of them. The sample records about 100,000 clones, around 77% being singletons. The sample taken for sequencing was PBMCs. Source of these receptors: a male donor in good health and CMV-seronegative.

The chain carries TRBV27 and TRBJ2-1; the match to TRBD2 covers 8 bases. Germline assignment: CDR1 MNHEY and CDR2 SMNVEV (reference sequence). The CDR3 loop spans 13 amino acids. After removal of 7 bases from V and 6 bases from J, the junction contained 5 bases not matched to a gene. The CDR3 here is CASTGGTSNEQFF. The CDR3 DNA is TGTGCCAGCACTGGGGGGACTAGCAATGAGCAGTTCTTC.

The chain uses TRBV10-1 and TRBJ2-5; maybe TRBD1 (6 bases). The V and J ends lost 6 bases and 5 bases respectively, with 19 bases between them. This CDR3 region has 15 residues. Germline V CDR1 and CDR2: WNHNN, SYGVQD (reference sequence). The CDR3 bases are TGCGCCAGCAGCTCCCGAGGGGGTAGCTGGGAGACCCAGTACTTC. Its translation is CASSSRGGSWETQYF.

The genes are TRBV9 and TRBJ2-7; D gene uncertain. The CDR3 runs 13 residues. V gave up 0 bases and J gave up 0 bases, with 4 bases separating them. Germline loops: CDR1 SGDLS, CDR2 YYNGEE. The CDR3 DNA reads as TGTGCCAGCAGCGTAGACAGCTCCTACGAGCAGTACTTC. Translation: CASSVDSSYEQYF.

The J gene is TRBJ2-7, the V gene TRBV7-6; the match to TRBD1 covers 7 bases. There are 14 residues in the CDR3. Germline trimming cut 5 bases from V and 3 bases from J; bases unmatched to any gene: 7. The germline V gene encodes CDR1 SGHVS and CDR2 FNYEAQ. In DNA form, the CDR3 reads TGTGCCAGCAGCGAAAGACAGGGTGTCTACGAGCAGTACTTC. This translates into CASSERQGVYEQYF.

The gene calls are TRBV27 and TRBJ1-2; D is perhaps TRBD1 (5 bases). CDR3 length equals 17 residues. V was cut by 6 bases and J by 3 bases, with 23 bases left in between. Germline CDR1 is MNHEY and CDR2 is SMNVEV (reference sequence). This CDR3 is CASSWGGPPDEDYGYTF. The CDR3 bases are TGTGCCAGCAGCTGGGGGGGACCCCCTGATGAGGACTATGGCTACACCTTC.

V is TRBV6-6 and J is TRBJ2-7, with 9 bases aligning to TRBD2. The germline CDR1 and CDR2 sequences are MNHNY and SVGAGI (reference sequence). This CDR3 is 14 amino acids long. Trimming cost V 2 bases and J 6 bases; bases outside gene matches: 5. The CDR3 nucleotides are TGTGCCAGCAGTTACGGGACTAGCAATGGCGAGCAGTACTTC. It specifies CASSYGTSNGEQYF.

The genes are TRBV9 and TRBJ2-1, with D possibly TRBD1 on 6 matching bases. The CDR3 length is 15 residues. Germline values: CDR1 SGDLS, CDR2 YYNGEE. V was clipped by 4 bases and J by 6 bases, with 17 bases between them. The CDR3 region is CASSPSWTVGNEQFF. The CDR3 DNA follows: TGTGCCAGCAGCCCGAGTTGGACAGTTGGCAATGAGCAGTTCTTC.

The V gene is TRBV11-3, the J gene TRBJ2-2; D is undetermined. Germline V gene sequence: CDR1 SGHNT, CDR2 YENEEA. The CDR3 runs 15 residues. V lost 0 bases, J lost 3 bases, and 8 bases lay in between. This CDR3 is CASSLDNPDTGELFF. The CDR3 nucleotides are TGTGCCAGCAGCTTAGATAATCCGGACACCGGGGAGCTGTTTTTT.

V gene TRBV18 combines with J gene TRBJ2-7; TRBD2 matches at 7 bases. V trimming: 5 bases; J trimming: 1 base; junction bases outside the gene matches: 5. This CDR3 has 14 residues. The germline gives CDR1 KGHSH, CDR2 LQKENI. The CDR3 DNA reads as TGTGCCAGCTCATTCTCTAGCGGATCCTACGAGCAGTACTTC. Translated, it gives CASSFSSGSYEQYF.

The chain carries TRBV7-9 and TRBJ1-2; no definite D call. This CDR3 comprises 13 residues. Germline assignment: CDR1 SEHNR and CDR2 FQNEAQ (reference sequence). The V end was cut by 5 bases, the J end by 5 bases, with 12 bases between. The CDR3 sequence is CASSQQRPYGYTF. The CDR3 bases are TGTGCCAGCAGCCAACAGAGACCTTATGGCTACACCTTC.

The chain recombines TRBV7-9 with TRBJ2-1, with a possible D match to TRBD2 (5 bases). This CDR3 contains 15 residues. Per the germline V gene, CDR1 is SEHNR and CDR2 is FQNEAQ (reference sequence). Trimming stripped 2 bases from V and 2 bases from J, with 10 bases between. This CDR3 reads CASSLTRPPYNEQFF. As DNA, the CDR3 is TGTGCCAGCAGCTTAACTAGGCCGCCCTACAATGAGCAGTTCTTC. Looking up the rest from reference TRBV7-9 and TRBJ2-1 gives the full variable domain: DTGVSQNPRHKITKRGQNVTFRCDPISEHNRLYWYRQTLGQGPEFLTYFQNEAQLEKSRLLSDRFSAERPKGSFSTLEIQRTEQGDSAMYLCASSLTRPPYNEQFFGPGTRLTVL.

J is TRBJ1-5 and V is TRBV5-1, with 8 positions matching TRBD1. The germline CDR1 and CDR2 sequences are SGHRS and YFSETQ. The trim removed 1 base at V and 5 bases at J, leaving 2 bases unmatched. This CDR3 is built from 14 residues. In DNA, the CDR3 is TGCGCCAGCAGCTTGACAGGGGGTGATCAGCCCCAGCATTTT. Protein sequence: CASSLTGGDQPQHF.

This chain links TRBV18 with TRBJ2-3; 9 positions agree with TRBD2. The CDR3 totals 17 residues. CDR1 is KGHSH, CDR2 LQKENI, per germline. V dropped 9 bases and J dropped 0; count of bases not matched to a gene: 13. The CDR3 here is CASTGGLAWGSTDTQYF. Here the CDR3 DNA reads TGTGCCAGTACCGGGGGACTAGCATGGGGAAGCACAGATACGCAGTATTTT.

V usage is TRBV5-1 and J usage is TRBJ2-1; 11 nucleotides align to TRBD2. V lost 4 bases to trimming and J lost 3 bases; unmatched junction nucleotides: 15. From germline, CDR1 is SGHRS and CDR2 YFSETQ. The CDR3 runs 19 residues. In nucleotides, the CDR3 is TGCGCCAGCAGCCGAAAAGAAGTTGGACTAGCGGGCCTCTACAATGAGCAGTTCTTC. Protein product: CASSRKEVGLAGLYNEQFF.

The chain carries TRBV13 and TRBJ2-2; 8 bases line up with TRBD2. The CDR3 has 16 residues. J was trimmed by 3 bases and V by 2 bases; bases with no gene match: 5. Looked up from germline, CDR1 is PRHDT and CDR2 is FYEKMQ (reference sequence). The CDR3 DNA sequence: TGTGCCAGCAGCTTACCGGCTAGCGGGTACACCGGGGAGCTGTTTTTT. It is translated as CASSLPASGYTGELFF. Based on the CDR3 plus reference TRBV13 and TRBJ2-2, the full variable domain is AAGVIQSPRHLIKEKRETATLKCYPIPRHDTVYWYQQGPGQDPQFLISFYEKMQSDKGSIPDRFSAQQFSDYHSELNMSSLELGDSALYFCASSLPASGYTGELFFGEGSRLTVL.

As regards this clone: Here the CDR3 omits its conserved ending phenylalanine or tryptophan, so a read error is the likely source. The rearrangement uses TRBV2 and TRBJ1-2; 7 bases fit TRBD1. This CDR3 spans 14 amino acids. Germline CDR1 SNHLY, CDR2 FYNNEI. Trimming at V came to 4 bases and at J to 2 bases, leaving 4 bases not matched to a gene. CDR3 coding DNA: TGTGCCAGCAGTGGACAGGGCACGAACTATGGCTACACCGTC. Translation: CASSGQGTNYGYTV.

Only one count was recorded for this clone. The J gene is TRBJ2-5, the V gene TRBV10-3; 8 bases are a match to TRBD1. TRBJ2-7 matches the DNA end more closely, so the J call is doubtful. The CDR3 is 16 amino acids. Germline V gives CDR1 ENHRY, CDR2 SYGVKD. The CDR3 spells CAISEPDGTGHYEQYF. CDR3 in DNA: TGTGCCATCAGTGAGCCGGATGGGACAGGCCACTACGAGCAGTACTTC.

The chain carries TRBV28 and TRBJ1-5; D is ambiguous. From germline, CDR1 is MDHEN and CDR2 SYDVKM. V was clipped by 3 bases and J by 0 bases, with 9 bases between them. The CDR3 runs 15 residues. CDR3 in DNA: TGTGCCAGCAGTTTTACACTATATAGCAATCAGCCCCAGCATTTT. This sequence encodes CASSFTLYSNQPQHF.

This chain links TRBV28 with TRBJ2-5, with D unclear. V was cut by 3 bases and J by 5 bases, with 10 bases left in between. This CDR3 is built from 13 residues. CDR1 and CDR2 from the germline V gene are MDHEN and SYDVKM. This chain's CDR3 is CASSLSSRETQYF. CDR3 nucleotide sequence: TGTGCCAGCAGTTTGTCGTCGCGGGAGACCCAGTACTTC.

The chain uses TRBV14 and TRBJ1-1; 8 bases line up with TRBD1. CDR1 is SGHDN, CDR2 FVKESK, per germline. V lost 0 bases and J lost 5; bases outside the gene matches: 8. The length of the CDR3 is 16 residues. The CDR3 coding sequence is TGTGCCAGCAGCCAAGAAATCTCCAGGGGGCCGACTGAAGCTTTCTTT. Translation: CASSQEISRGPTEAFF.

The chain links TRBV6-5 to TRBJ2-5, with TRBD1 identical over 8 bases. The better agreement between TRBJ2-7 and the DNA end casts doubt on the J call. The CDR3 runs 15 residues. Germline V CDR1 and CDR2: MNHEY, SVGAGI. This CDR3 reads CASRHGGTGSYEQYF. The DNA for the CDR3 is TGTGCCAGCAGGCATGGGGGGACAGGTTCCTACGAGCAGTACTTC.

The chain joins TRBV9 to TRBJ1-1; 8 bases align to TRBD1. Per the germline V gene, CDR1 is SGDLS and CDR2 is YYNGEE. The CDR3 totals 15 residues. V gave up 0 bases and J gave up 5 bases; unmatched junction bases: 6. The CDR3 DNA sequence: TGTGCCAGCAGCGTAGGAGGACAGGGAAGAACTGAAGCTTTCTTT. Protein: CASSVGGQGRTEAFF. The complete variable domain, with remaining parts taken from reference TRBV9 and TRBJ1-1, reads DSGVTQTPKHLITATGQRVTLRCSPRSGDLSVYWYQQSLDQGLQFLIQYYNGEERAKGNILERFSAQQFPDLHSELNLSSLELGDSALYFCASSVGGQGRTEAFFGQGTRLTVV.

The chain combines TRBV6-1 with TRBJ2-6; 7 positions agree with TRBD1. The CDR3 sequence is 15 residues long. In germline, CDR1 is MNHNS, CDR2 SASEGT. V gave up 8 bases and J gave up 0 bases; unmatched junction bases: 4. The CDR3 reads CASGDSISGANVLTF. The DNA of the CDR3 is TGTGCCAGCGGGGACAGCATCTCTGGGGCCAACGTCCTGACTTTC.

V and J are TRBV7-2 and TRBJ2-1; the match to TRBD2 covers 13 bases. Germline CDR1 is SGHTA and CDR2 is FQGNSA. Trimming took 4 bases from V and 7 from J; bases not matched to a gene: 7. This CDR3 comprises 16 residues. CDR3 region: CASSSTTSGRANEQFF. The DNA of the CDR3 is TGTGCCAGCAGCTCCACAACTAGCGGGAGGGCAAATGAGCAGTTCTTC.

The chain couples TRBV27 to TRBJ2-7, with D perhaps TRBD2 (5 bases). This CDR3 has 13 residues. The V end lost 4 bases, the J end lost 2 bases, and 9 bases lay between the germline ends. The germline V gene has CDR1 MNHEY and CDR2 SMNVEV (reference sequence). DNA for the CDR3: TGTGCCAGCAGTTGGAGGTTAACCTACGAGCAGTACTTC. It specifies CASSWRLTYEQYF.

This clone was recorded only once. The chain combines TRBV7-8 with TRBJ1-1, with D unclear. Looked up from germline, CDR1 is SGHVS and CDR2 is FQNEAQ. V shed 5 bases and J shed 5 bases, with 12 bases lying between them. The CDR3 runs 13 residues. The CDR3 DNA sequence: TGTGCCAGCAGCCTCCACCCGGGAACTGAAGCTTTCTTT. Its protein is CASSLHPGTEAFF. The whole variable domain, filled in from reference TRBV7-8 and TRBJ1-1, reads GAGVSQSPRYKVAKRGQDVALRCDPISGHVSLFWYQQALGQGPEFLTYFQNEAQLDKSGLPSDRFFAERPEGSVSTLKIQRTQQEDSAVYLCASSLHPGTEAFFGQGTRLTVV.

J is TRBJ1-4 and V is TRBV7-9, with a weak D call TRBD1 (5 bases). With 3 bases removed from V and 8 bases from J, the gap between germline ends came to 19 bases. Germline CDR1 and CDR2: SEHNR and FQNEAQ (reference sequence). The CDR3 sequence is 16 residues long. CDR3 bases: TGTGCCAGCAGCTTTAGGTTCGGGCAGGGAGGAGAAAAACTGTTTTTT. Amino acids: CASSFRFGQGGEKLFF.

The rearrangement links TRBV30 to TRBJ2-3, with D tentatively TRBD2 (5 bases). Trimming cost V 0 bases and J 2 bases, with 12 bases left between them. The V gene's germline CDR1 is GTSNPN and CDR2 SVGIG (reference sequence). The CDR3 sequence is 15 residues long. The CDR3 DNA sequence: TGTGCCTGGAGTGTAGCGGTTCTCACCACAGATACGCAGTATTTT. It translates to CAWSVAVLTTDTQYF.

This sequence joins TRBV27 and TRBJ2-1, with D perhaps TRBD1 (9 bases). The CDR3 has 16 amino acids. The germline V gene has CDR1 MNHEY and CDR2 SMNVEV (reference sequence). Trimming pared 6 bases from V and 0 bases from J, leaving 15 bases between. Here the CDR3 reads CASRGTGTSSYNEQFF. The CDR3 bases are TGTGCCAGCAGGGGGACAGGGACTAGCTCCTACAATGAGCAGTTCTTC.

The DNA of the CDR3 is TGTGCCAGCAGCCTGGAGGGGTACCAAGAGACCCAGTACTTC. Translation gives CASSLEGYQETQYF. This chain connects TRBV5-4 to TRBJ2-5, with a possible D match to TRBD2 (6 bases). There are 14 residues in the CDR3. Trimming took off 4 bases at V and 0 bases at J, with 10 bases between the two ends. CDR1 and CDR2 (germline): SGHNT, YYREEE (reference sequence).

The rearrangement uses TRBV25-1 and TRBJ2-7; 9 bases align to TRBD1. V trimming: 3 bases; J trimming: 0 bases; junction bases outside the gene matches: 3. This CDR3 is 15 amino acids long. Germline loops: CDR1 MGHDK, CDR2 SYGVNS. Written as DNA, the CDR3 is TGTGCCAGCAGTGATCCGGGACAGGGCTCCTACGAGCAGTACTTC. Encoded protein: CASSDPGQGSYEQYF.

This clone was counted a single time. The V and J genes are TRBV30 and TRBJ2-3, with TRBD1 matching over 8 bases. CDR1 and CDR2 (germline): GTSNPN, SVGIG (reference sequence). This CDR3 comprises 13 residues. Unmatched junction bases numbered 3, after V lost 2 bases and J lost 5 bases. CDR3 nucleotide sequence: TGTGCCTGGAGTTCCGGGACAGGAGATACGCAGTATTTT. It specifies CAWSSGTGDTQYF.